This T cell receptor (beta chain) was retrieved from a study of cytomegalovirus exposure and HLA in healthy donors. PCR involved 60 Vbeta and 13 Jbeta primers. Using immunoSEQ multiplex PCR, the repertoire was profiled, and TCRdb retains in-frame clones only, with some absent. This table holds about 130,000 clones, roughly 70% found once. Findings and caveats of the study: Listed as cytomegalovirus-associated were around 160 TCR beta chains.

This clone showed up just a few times. Its specificity is unknown. Germline assignment: CDR1 SGHTA and CDR2 FQGNSA. The length of the CDR3 is 15 residues. V was trimmed by 2 bases and J by 6 bases, leaving 14 bases between them. Sample: PBMCs. The TCR originated in a man aged 30 to 45 in good health and CMV-seronegative. The V gene is TRBV7-2, the J gene TRBJ1-5; D unresolved. CDR3 protein: CASSLRLGAGQPQHF. The CDR3 region has the DNA TGTGCCAGCAGCTTAAGACTTGGAGCGGGTCAGCCCCAGCATTTT.